What follows are 23 T cell receptor beta chains derived from one specimen sequenced in a study of sequential checkpoint blockade in melanoma. The data were produced by immunoSEQ multiplex PCR, yet TCRdb's version contains in-frame clones alone and is incomplete. This sample carries thousands of clones, under 40% of them seen once, and the ten largest clones take 10%. Noted treatment: randomized to nivolumab then ipilimumab (arm A) or the reverse (arm B). The sequences come from tumor tissue (inferred from file names), collected from a patient given nivolumab and ipilimumab in sequence. These receptors all come from a human donor with melanoma.

This clone showed up just a few times. The V and J genes are TRBV6-7 and TRBJ2-1, with 7 bases matching TRBD2. TRBV6-7 is labeled an ORF, and its function is uncertain. The CDR3 sequence is 14 residues long. After removal of 4 bases from V and 3 bases from J, the junction contained 3 bases not matched to a gene. The CDR3 bases are TGTGCCAGCAGTTGGGCGGGAGTCTACAATGAGCAGTTCTTC. Its protein is CASSWAGVYNEQFF.

This clone is categorized as medium-sized. This chain joins TRBV11-3 and TRBJ1-1; perhaps TRBD1 as D (5 bases). Germline lookup yields CDR1 SGHNT and CDR2 YENEEA. V was trimmed by 5 bases and J by 1 base, leaving 14 bases between them. This CDR3 contains 15 residues. The CDR3 DNA reads TGTGCCAGCAGCCAAGGGATGGGGACGAACACTGAAGCTTTCTTT. This translates into CASSQGMGTNTEAFF. The full variable domain, completed using reference TRBV11-3 and TRBJ1-1, is EAGVVQSPRYKIIEKKQPVAFWCNPISGHNTLYWYLQNLGQGPELLIRYENEEAVDDSQLPKDRFSAERLKGVDSTLKIQPAELGDSAVYLCASSQGMGTNTEAFFGQGTRLTVV.

In nucleotides, the CDR3 is TGCAGCGTAGTACGAATTGGGACTAGGATTACAGATACGCAGTATTTT. Amino acid sequence: CSVVRIGTRITDTQYF. The rearrangement joins TRBV29-1 to TRBJ2-3, with 8 bases lining up with TRBD2. CDR1 is SQVTM and CDR2 is ANQGSEA in the germline V gene. This CDR3 is 16 amino acids long. Unmatched junction bases numbered 14, after V lost 6 bases and J lost 3 bases.

This clone has only a few counts. This chain connects TRBV11-3 to TRBJ2-3; 7 bases agree with TRBD2. The CDR3 is 14 residues long. V lost 2 bases and J lost 6; bases outside the gene matches: 5. Germline CDR1 is SGHNT and CDR2 is YENEEA. CDR3 loop: CASSLPGGGDTQYF. CDR3 nucleotides: TGTGCCAGCAGCTTACCGGGGGGTGGGGATACGCAGTATTTT.

Relative to its sample, this clone is medium-sized. The chain employs TRBV11-3 and TRBJ1-2; 7 nucleotides match TRBD1. The junction had 6 bases not matched to a gene; V was cut back by 5 bases and J by 0 bases. Germline V gene data show CDR1 as SGHNT and CDR2 as YENEEA. CDR3 size: 15 residues. The CDR3 region is CASSPTGATNYGYTF. For the CDR3, the DNA is TGTGCCAGCAGCCCCACAGGGGCCACTAACTATGGCTACACCTTC.

The V and J genes are TRBV30 and TRBJ2-2; D is perhaps TRBD1 (6 bases). With 3 bases removed from V and 5 bases from J, the gap between germline ends came to 7 bases. Germline CDR1 is GTSNPN and CDR2 is SVGIG (reference sequence). There are 12 residues in the CDR3. CDR3 loop: CAWSRGTGELFF. In nucleotides, the CDR3 is TGTGCCTGGAGCAGGGGTACCGGGGAGCTGTTTTTT.

A single count supports this clone. The rearrangement uses TRBV29-1 and TRBJ1-4; D is undetermined. This CDR3 contains 16 residues. V lost 4 bases and J lost 0, with 15 bases in between. The germline CDR1 and CDR2 sequences are SQVTM and ANQGSEA. DNA of the CDR3: TGCAGCGTTGTGGCCCCGGAGTCTGCAACTAATGAAAAACTGTTTTTT. It is translated as CSVVAPESATNEKLFF.

The V gene is TRBV7-6, the J gene TRBJ2-2; D ambiguous. The ends were cut back, 5 bases at V and 0 bases at J, with 16 bases in the middle. The CDR3 contains 17 residues. Per the germline V gene, CDR1 is SGHVS and CDR2 is FNYEAQ. The CDR3 nucleotides read TGTGCCAGCAGCCAAGAAAGAACAACTACGAACACCGGGGAGCTGTTTTTT. This translates into CASSQERTTTNTGELFF.

This clone has more than one count but fewer than ten. The rearrangement uses TRBV6-8 and TRBJ2-3; TRBD2 matches 7 bases. CDR1 and CDR2 from the germline V gene are MNHGY and SAAAGT. CDR3 size: 13 residues. After removal of 10 bases from V and 2 bases from J, the junction contained 6 bases not matched to a gene. CDR3: CATWGGITDTQYF. The CDR3 bases are TGTGCCACCTGGGGGGGGATCACAGATACGCAGTATTTT.

This clone was detected only a few times. Written as DNA, the CDR3 is TGTGCCAGCAGCAAGGGGCCCAGACTGACCGGGGAGCTGTTTTTT. Its protein is CASSKGPRLTGELFF. This chain uses TRBV6-8 with TRBJ2-2, with TRBD1 as a possible D gene (5 bases). The CDR3 runs to 15 residues. The V gene's germline CDR1 is MNHGY and CDR2 SAAAGT. The V and J ends lost 6 bases and 5 bases respectively, with 16 bases between them.

V gene TRBV5-1 combines with J gene TRBJ2-2; 7 bases agree with TRBD2. J gave up 4 bases and V 0 bases, and 6 bases lay outside the gene matches. In germline, CDR1 is SGHRS, CDR2 YFSETQ. This CDR3 has 16 amino acids. CDR3 in DNA: TGCGCCAGCAGCTTGGTCCCTAGCGGATCCACCGGGGAGCTGTTTTTT. Residues: CASSLVPSGSTGELFF.

The CDR3 loop reads CASSQGGAGSRETQYF. DNA of the CDR3: TGCGCCAGCAGCCAGGGGGGAGCGGGGTCCAGAGAGACCCAGTACTTC. This rearrangement joins TRBV5-1 to TRBJ2-5; either TRBD1 or TRBD2 may fit D (7 bases each). The CDR3 contains 16 residues. Deletions cut 4 bases from V and 4 bases from J, with 20 bases between. CDR1 is SGHRS and CDR2 is YFSETQ in the germline V gene.

The chain joins TRBV5-1 to TRBJ2-7; D call uncertain. Per germline, CDR1 SGHRS and CDR2 YFSETQ. The CDR3 extends over 14 amino acids. V shed 0 bases and J shed 7 bases, with 14 bases lying between them. The CDR3, as DNA: TGCGCCAGCAGCTTGGACGCAAAAGGGATGGAGCAGTACTTC. Protein: CASSLDAKGMEQYF.

The V and J genes are TRBV11-3 and TRBJ2-7; D gene unclear. The germline V gene has CDR1 SGHNT and CDR2 YENEEA. CDR3 length equals 14 residues. V was cut by 3 bases and J by 0 bases, with 9 bases left in between. CDR3 sequence reads: CASSFGDSSYEQYF. In DNA, the CDR3 is TGTGCCAGCAGCTTCGGCGATAGCTCCTACGAGCAGTACTTC.

The table lists this clone with a count of one. This chain joins TRBV19 and TRBJ1-3; a possible D gene is TRBD1 (6 bases). The V end was cut by 7 bases, the J end by 1 base, with 20 bases between. The germline CDR1 and CDR2 sequences are LNHDA and SQIVND (reference sequence). The CDR3 length is 17 residues. Written as DNA, the CDR3 is TGTGCCAGTAAGAGGCAGGGGACACGGGAGTCTGGAAACACCATATATTTT. This translates into CASKRQGTRESGNTIYF.

V and J are TRBV6-8 and TRBJ1-3; D uncertain. Trimming removed 5 bases at V and 0 bases at J, with 8 bases between. The CDR3 sequence is 14 residues long. The V gene's germline CDR1 is MNHGY and CDR2 SAAAGT. The CDR3 here is CASSAAASGNTIYF. The CDR3 region has the DNA TGTGCCAGCAGTGCGGCAGCCTCTGGAAACACCATATATTTT.

The chain recombines TRBV28 with TRBJ1-1, with 8 bases matching TRBD1. V shed 4 bases and J 1 base; nucleotides not matched to a gene: 8. CDR1 and CDR2 from the germline V gene are MDHEN and SYDVKM. The CDR3 spans 16 residues. The CDR3 sequence is CASSSPTGVRNTEAFF. The CDR3 nucleotides are TGTGCCAGCAGTTCCCCGACAGGGGTGAGGAACACTGAAGCTTTCTTT.

The chain recombines TRBV30 with TRBJ2-5; maybe TRBD1 (5 bases). The CDR3 is 13 residues long. V dropped 2 bases and J dropped 5 bases, with 12 bases sitting between them. Germline CDR1 GTSNPN, CDR2 SVGIG (reference sequence). The CDR3 DNA follows: TGTGCCTGGAGTTCCGGGTCAGGGGAGACCCAGTACTTC. Protein sequence: CAWSSGSGETQYF.

This clone has a handful of counts. V and J are TRBV11-3 and TRBJ2-1, with D possibly being TRBD2 (5 bases). V was shortened by 5 bases and J by 3 bases, with 14 bases between the two germline ends. CDR1 is SGHNT, CDR2 YENEEA, per germline. The CDR3 length is 15 residues. CDR3 region: CASSRLVGDYNEQFF. DNA of the CDR3: TGTGCCAGCAGCAGACTCGTCGGGGACTACAATGAGCAGTTCTTC. Filled out from reference TRBV11-3 and TRBJ2-1, the complete variable domain reads EAGVVQSPRYKIIEKKQPVAFWCNPISGHNTLYWYLQNLGQGPELLIRYENEEAVDDSQLPKDRFSAERLKGVDSTLKIQPAELGDSAVYLCASSRLVGDYNEQFFGPGTRLTVL.

This chain links TRBV18 with TRBJ2-1; 7 bases agree with TRBD1. CDR1 and CDR2 (germline): KGHSH, LQKENI. The V and J ends lost 3 bases and 9 bases, in that order; junction bases with no gene match: 11. The length of the CDR3 is 15 residues. CDR3 sequence: CASSPRPDRESEQFF. The CDR3 DNA sequence: TGTGCCAGCTCACCTAGGCCCGACAGGGAAAGTGAGCAGTTCTTC.

This chain connects TRBV10-2 to TRBJ1-1; D might be TRBD1 (5 bases). CDR3 length equals 12 residues. V dropped 7 bases and J dropped 5 bases, with 11 bases sitting between them. Germline lookup yields CDR1 WSHSY and CDR2 SAAADI. This CDR3 reads CASMGDVTEAFF. The CDR3 DNA reads as TGCGCCAGCATGGGGGACGTGACTGAAGCTTTCTTT.

By share, this clone counts as medium-sized. The CDR3 region has the DNA TGTGCCATCAGTGAGACTACTAGCGTTGGCGGGGAGCTGTTTTTT. Translating it yields CAISETTSVGGELFF. The V gene is TRBV10-3, the J gene TRBJ2-2; 7 bases match TRBD2. Germline-derived CDR1 and CDR2 are ENHRY and SYGVKD. J lost 7 bases, V lost 2 bases, and 7 bases had no gene match. The CDR3 totals 15 residues.

The rearrangement uses TRBV10-2 and TRBJ2-2, with 7 nucleotides matching TRBD2. This CDR3 spans 17 amino acids. V gave up 3 bases and J gave up 6 bases; unmatched junction bases: 13. Germline V lookup: CDR1 WSHSY, CDR2 SAAADI. The CDR3 loop is CASSDDLAAGAPGELFF. CDR3 DNA sequence: TGCGCCAGCAGTGATGACCTAGCGGCCGGGGCCCCCGGGGAGCTGTTTTTT.